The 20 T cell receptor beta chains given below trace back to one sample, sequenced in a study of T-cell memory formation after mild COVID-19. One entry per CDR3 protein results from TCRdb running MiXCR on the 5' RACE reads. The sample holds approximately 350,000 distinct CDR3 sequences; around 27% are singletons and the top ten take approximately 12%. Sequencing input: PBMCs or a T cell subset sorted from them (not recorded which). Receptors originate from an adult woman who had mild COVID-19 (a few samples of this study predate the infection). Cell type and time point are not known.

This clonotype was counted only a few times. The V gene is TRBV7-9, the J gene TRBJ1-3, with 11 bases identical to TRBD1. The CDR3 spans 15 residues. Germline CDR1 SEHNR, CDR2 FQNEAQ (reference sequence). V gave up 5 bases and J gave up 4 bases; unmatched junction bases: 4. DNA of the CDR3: TGTGCCAGCAGCCCGGACAGGGGGCCCGGAAACACCATATATTTT. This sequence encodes CASSPDRGPGNTIYF.

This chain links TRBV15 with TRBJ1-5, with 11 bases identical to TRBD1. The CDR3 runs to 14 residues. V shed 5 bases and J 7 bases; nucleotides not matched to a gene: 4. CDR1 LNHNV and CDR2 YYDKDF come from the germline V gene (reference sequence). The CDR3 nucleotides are TGTGCCACCAGCGGACAGGGGGCTCGGCAGCCCCAGCATTTT. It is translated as CATSGQGARQPQHF.

The CDR3 loop reads CASSDTTGDEQYF. CDR3 sequence (DNA): TGTGCCAGCAGCGATACAACAGGGGACGAGCAGTACTTC. The chain is built from TRBV5-4 and TRBJ2-7; the match to TRBD1 covers 7 bases. The CDR3 has 13 amino acids. The V gene end was trimmed by 4 bases and the J gene end by 5 bases; junction bases not matched to a gene: 6. Germline loops: CDR1 SGHNT, CDR2 YYREEE (reference sequence).

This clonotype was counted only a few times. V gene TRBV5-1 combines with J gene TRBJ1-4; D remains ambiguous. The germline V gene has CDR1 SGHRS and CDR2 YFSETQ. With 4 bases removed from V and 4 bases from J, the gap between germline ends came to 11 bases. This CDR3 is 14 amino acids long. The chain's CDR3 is CASSNGEHNEKLFF. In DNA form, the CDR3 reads TGCGCCAGCAGCAATGGGGAGCATAATGAAAAACTGTTTTTT.

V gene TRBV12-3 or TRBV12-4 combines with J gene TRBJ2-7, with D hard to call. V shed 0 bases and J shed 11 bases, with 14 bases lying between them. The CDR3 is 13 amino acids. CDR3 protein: CASSLAPASTEYF. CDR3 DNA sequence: TGTGCCAGCAGTTTAGCGCCCGCGTCGACGGAGTACTTC.

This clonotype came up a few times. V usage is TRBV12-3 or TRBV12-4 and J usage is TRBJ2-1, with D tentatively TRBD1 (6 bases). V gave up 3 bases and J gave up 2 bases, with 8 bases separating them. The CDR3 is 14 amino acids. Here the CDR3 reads CASSFTGPYNEQFF. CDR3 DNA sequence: TGTGCCAGCAGTTTTACAGGGCCCTACAATGAGCAGTTCTTC.

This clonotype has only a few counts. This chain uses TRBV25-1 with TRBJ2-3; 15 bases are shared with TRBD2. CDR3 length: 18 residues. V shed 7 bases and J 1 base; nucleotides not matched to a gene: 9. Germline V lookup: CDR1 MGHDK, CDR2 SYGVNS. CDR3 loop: CASTQGLAGGRCTDTQYF. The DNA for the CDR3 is TGTGCCAGCACCCAAGGACTAGCGGGGGGGCGTTGCACAGATACGCAGTATTTT.

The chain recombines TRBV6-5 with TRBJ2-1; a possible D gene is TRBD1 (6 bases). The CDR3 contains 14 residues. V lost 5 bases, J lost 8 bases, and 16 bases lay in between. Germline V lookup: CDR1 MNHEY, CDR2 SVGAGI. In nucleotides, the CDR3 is TGTGCCAGCAGTCCCAACCCCAGGGGCGATGAGCAGTTCTTC. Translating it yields CASSPNPRGDEQFF.

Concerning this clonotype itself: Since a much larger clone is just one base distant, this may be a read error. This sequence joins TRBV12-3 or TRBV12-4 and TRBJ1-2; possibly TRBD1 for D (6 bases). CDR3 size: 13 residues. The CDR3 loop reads CSSSFWAGDGYTF. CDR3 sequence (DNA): TGTTCCAGCAGTTTTTGGGCAGGGGATGGCTACACCTTC.

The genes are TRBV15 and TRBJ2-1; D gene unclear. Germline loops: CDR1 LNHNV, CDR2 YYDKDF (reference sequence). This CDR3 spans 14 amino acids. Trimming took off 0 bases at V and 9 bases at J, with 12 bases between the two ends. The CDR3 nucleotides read TGTGCCACCAGCAGAGATGCTGTAATTCGTGAGCAGTTCTTC. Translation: CATSRDAVIREQFF.

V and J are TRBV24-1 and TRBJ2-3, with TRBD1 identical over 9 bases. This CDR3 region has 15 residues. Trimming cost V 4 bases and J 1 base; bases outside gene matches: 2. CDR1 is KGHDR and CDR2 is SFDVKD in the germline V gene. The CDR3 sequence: CATSDGQGRTDTQYF. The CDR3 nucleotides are TGTGCCACCAGTGACGGACAGGGGCGCACAGATACGCAGTATTTT.

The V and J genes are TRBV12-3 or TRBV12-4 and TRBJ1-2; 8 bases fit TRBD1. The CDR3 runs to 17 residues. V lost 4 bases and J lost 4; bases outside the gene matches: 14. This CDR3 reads CASSSLDRGQALYGYTF. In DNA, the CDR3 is TGTGCCAGCAGTTCGTTAGACAGGGGCCAGGCCCTCTATGGCTACACCTTC.

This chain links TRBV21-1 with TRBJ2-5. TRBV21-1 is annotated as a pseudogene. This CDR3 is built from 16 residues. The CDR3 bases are TGTGCCAGCAGCAAAAACCGACGCAGGTACCAAGAGACCCAGTACTTC. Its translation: CASSKNRRRYQETQYF.

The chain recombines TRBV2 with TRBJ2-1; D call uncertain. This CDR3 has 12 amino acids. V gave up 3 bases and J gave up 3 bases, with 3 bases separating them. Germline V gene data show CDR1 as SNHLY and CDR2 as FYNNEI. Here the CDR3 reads CASSDHYNEQFF. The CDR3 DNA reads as TGTGCCAGCAGTGATCACTACAATGAGCAGTTCTTC.

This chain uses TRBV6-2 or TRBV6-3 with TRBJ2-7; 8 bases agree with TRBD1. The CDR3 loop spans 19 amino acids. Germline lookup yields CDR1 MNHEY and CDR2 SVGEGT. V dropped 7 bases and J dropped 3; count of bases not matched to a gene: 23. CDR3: CASTPLSGKGQGSFYEQYF. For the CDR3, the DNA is TGTGCCAGCACCCCTCTATCGGGTAAAGGACAGGGAAGTTTCTACGAGCAGTACTTC.

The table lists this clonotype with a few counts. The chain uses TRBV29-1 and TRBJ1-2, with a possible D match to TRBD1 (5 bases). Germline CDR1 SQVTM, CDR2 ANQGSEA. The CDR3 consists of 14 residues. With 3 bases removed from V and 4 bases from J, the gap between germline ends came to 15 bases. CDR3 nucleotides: TGCAGCGTTGACGAGAGGGGCTTCCCCTATGGCTACACCTTC. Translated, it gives CSVDERGFPYGYTF.

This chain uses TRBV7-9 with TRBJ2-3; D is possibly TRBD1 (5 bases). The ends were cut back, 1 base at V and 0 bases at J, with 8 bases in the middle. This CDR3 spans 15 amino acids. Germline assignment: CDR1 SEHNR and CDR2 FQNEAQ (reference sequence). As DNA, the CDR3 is TGTGCCAGCAGCTTAGAGGCAGGGAGCACAGATACGCAGTATTTT. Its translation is CASSLEAGSTDTQYF.

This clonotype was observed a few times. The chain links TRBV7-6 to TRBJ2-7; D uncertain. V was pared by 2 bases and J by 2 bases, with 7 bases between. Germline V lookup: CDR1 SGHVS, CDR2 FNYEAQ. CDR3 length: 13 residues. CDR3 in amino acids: CASSLTSTYEQYF. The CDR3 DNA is TGTGCCAGCAGCTTAACAAGTACCTACGAGCAGTACTTC. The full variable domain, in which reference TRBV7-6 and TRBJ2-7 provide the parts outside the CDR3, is GAGVSQSPRYKVTKRGQDVALRCDPISGHVSLYWYRQALGQGPEFLTYFNYEAQQDKSGLPNDRFSAERPEGSISTLTIQRTEQRDSAMYRCASSLTSTYEQYFGPGTRLTVT.

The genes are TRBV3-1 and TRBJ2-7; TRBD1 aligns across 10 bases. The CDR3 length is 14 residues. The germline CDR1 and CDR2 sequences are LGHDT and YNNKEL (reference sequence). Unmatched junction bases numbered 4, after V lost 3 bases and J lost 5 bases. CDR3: CASSQLTGGDEQYF. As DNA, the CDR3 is TGTGCCAGCAGCCAGCTGACAGGGGGCGACGAGCAGTACTTC.

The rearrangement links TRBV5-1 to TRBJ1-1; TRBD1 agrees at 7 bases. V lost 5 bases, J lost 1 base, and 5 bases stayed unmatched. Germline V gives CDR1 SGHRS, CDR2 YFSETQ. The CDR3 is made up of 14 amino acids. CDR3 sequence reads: CASSQQGRNTEAFF. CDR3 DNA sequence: TGCGCCAGCAGTCAACAGGGGAGGAACACTGAAGCTTTCTTT.